Presented here are 10 T cell receptor beta chains from one specimen sequenced in a study of metastatic and nonmetastatic thyroid tumors. Thyroid surgery had not been preceded by any treatment in any patient. With MiXCR, TCRdb called clones anew from the PCR reads. The table has more than 40,000 clones, around 2.9% seen once. Sequencing was performed on blood. The source of these receptors is a female donor with papillary thyroid cancer or a benign thyroid nodule (not recorded which). Some clones in this sample may be carry-over from other donors' samples.

In its sample, this clone was seen a few times. The chain employs TRBV27 and TRBJ2-1; 8 bases are a match to TRBD2. The germline gives CDR1 MNHEY, CDR2 SMNVEV (reference sequence). The J segment lost 4 bases and the V segment lost 4 bases, leaving 6 bases of the junction unmatched. This CDR3 has 15 residues. The CDR3 is CASSSGTSFYNEQFF. In DNA form, the CDR3 reads TGTGCCAGCAGTTCCGGGACTAGTTTTTACAATGAGCAGTTCTTC.

This clone was observed many times. The rearrangement joins TRBV2 to TRBJ1-2, with D uncertain. With 6 bases removed from V and 1 base from J, the gap between germline ends came to 6 bases. Germline V CDR1 and CDR2: SNHLY, FYNNEI. The CDR3 totals 12 residues. The CDR3 here is CASSVDNYGYTF. In DNA, the CDR3 is TGTGCCAGCAGCGTCGATAACTATGGCTACACCTTC.

This clone was seen many times. V is TRBV7-8 and J is TRBJ2-5; perhaps TRBD1 as D (5 bases). V lost 1 base to trimming and J lost 5 bases, with 17 bases between them. Looked up from germline, CDR1 is SGHVS and CDR2 is FQNEAQ. The CDR3 has 16 amino acids. The CDR3 nucleotides read TGTGCCAGCAGCTTAGTGGACACCACTTATAGGGAGACCCAGTACTTC. Protein: CASSLVDTTYRETQYF.

Relative to its sample, this clone is medium-sized. CDR3 in DNA: TGTGCCAGCAGCTTGATCAATTCACCCCTCCACTTT. It encodes CASSLINSPLHF. The genes are TRBV5-5 and TRBJ1-6; the D is unclear. CDR1 SGHKS and CDR2 YYEKEE come from the germline V gene (reference sequence). The CDR3 is made up of 12 amino acids. Trimming shortened V by 1 base and J by 7 bases, and 3 bases separated the two germline ends.

This clone was detected a few times. J is TRBJ2-1 and V is TRBV11-2; D is perhaps TRBD1 (6 bases). Trimming took off 5 bases at V and 5 bases at J, with 13 bases between the two ends. CDR3 length: 14 residues. The germline V gene encodes CDR1 SGHAT and CDR2 FQNNGV. Here the CDR3 reads CASSLRTANNEQFF. DNA for the CDR3: TGTGCCAGCAGCCTAAGGACAGCGAACAATGAGCAGTTCTTC.

This clone was picked up a small number of times. The rearrangement joins TRBV6-1 to TRBJ2-7, with TRBD2 matching 8 bases. The CDR3 covers 14 residues. V was clipped by 2 bases and J by 6 bases; unmatched bases: 6. CDR1 is MNHNS and CDR2 is SASEGT in the germline V gene. In DNA, the CDR3 is TGTGCCAGCAGTGAAATGCGGGAGGCGGTCGAGCAGTACTTC. Encoded protein: CASSEMREAVEQYF.

This clone was observed at least ten times. V and J are TRBV13 and TRBJ2-7; possibly TRBD1 for D (5 bases). Germline CDR1 is PRHDT and CDR2 is FYEKMQ (reference sequence). Trimming shortened V by 2 bases and J by 1 base, and 9 bases separated the two germline ends. The CDR3 loop spans 14 amino acids. The CDR3 sequence is CASSLRQTSYEQYF. DNA for the CDR3: TGTGCCAGCAGCTTACGACAGACTTCCTACGAGCAGTACTTC.

This clone was counted only a few times. The chain carries TRBV6-1 and TRBJ2-3; 7 nucleotides align to TRBD2. The trim removed 6 bases at V and 0 bases at J, leaving 6 bases unmatched. The CDR3 is 15 amino acids. From germline, CDR1 is MNHNS and CDR2 SASEGT. CDR3 sequence: CASSWDYRSTDTQYF. The CDR3 nucleotides are TGTGCCAGCAGCTGGGACTACCGAAGCACAGATACGCAGTATTTT.

This clone was counted a few times. The V and J genes are TRBV19 and TRBJ1-2; D call uncertain. The V end lost 2 bases, the J end lost 2 bases, and 12 bases lay between the germline ends. Germline V CDR1 and CDR2: LNHDA, SQIVND (reference sequence). This CDR3 contains 15 residues. As DNA, the CDR3 is TGTGCCAGTAGTATAATGGCAGCTAGAAACTATGGCTACACCTTC. Encoded protein: CASSIMAARNYGYTF. Full variable domain (outside the CDR3, taken from reference TRBV19 and TRBJ1-2): DGGITQSPKYLFRKEGQNVTLSCEQNLNHDAMYWYRQDPGQGLRLIYYSQIVNDFQKGDIAEGYSVSREKKESFPLTVTSAQKNPTAFYLCASSIMAARNYGYTFGSGTRLTVV.

This clone was counted a few times. The gene calls are TRBV12-3 or TRBV12-4 and TRBJ1-2, with a possible D match to TRBD1 (6 bases). The length of the CDR3 is 13 residues. Trimming pared 6 bases from V and 2 bases from J, leaving 10 bases between. CDR3 bases: TGTGCCAGCAGCCTGACAGGAAACTATGGCTACACCTTC. It specifies CASSLTGNYGYTF.